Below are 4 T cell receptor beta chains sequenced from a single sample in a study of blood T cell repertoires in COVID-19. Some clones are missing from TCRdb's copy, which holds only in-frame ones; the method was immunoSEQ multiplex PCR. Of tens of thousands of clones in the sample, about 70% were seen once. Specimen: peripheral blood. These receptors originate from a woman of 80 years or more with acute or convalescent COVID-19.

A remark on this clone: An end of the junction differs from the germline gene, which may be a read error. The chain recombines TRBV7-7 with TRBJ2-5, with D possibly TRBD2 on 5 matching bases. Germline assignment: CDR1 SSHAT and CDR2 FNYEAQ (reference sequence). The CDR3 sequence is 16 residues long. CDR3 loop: CASSTSVTSTQGTQYF. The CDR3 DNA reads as TGTGCTAGCAGCACCAGCGTTACTAGTACACAAGGGACCCAGTACTTC.

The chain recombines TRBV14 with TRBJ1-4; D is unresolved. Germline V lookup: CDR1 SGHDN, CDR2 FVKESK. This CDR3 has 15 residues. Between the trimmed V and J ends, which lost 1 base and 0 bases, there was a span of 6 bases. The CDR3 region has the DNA TGTGCCAGCAGCCAAGTACTTGCAACTAATGAAAAACTGTTTTTT. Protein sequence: CASSQVLATNEKLFF. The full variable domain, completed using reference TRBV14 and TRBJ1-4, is EAGVTQFPSHSVIEKGQTVTLRCDPISGHDNLYWYRRVMGKEIKFLLHFVKESKQDESGMPNNRFLAERTGGTYSTLKVQPAELEDSGVYFCASSQVLATNEKLFFGSGTQLSVL.

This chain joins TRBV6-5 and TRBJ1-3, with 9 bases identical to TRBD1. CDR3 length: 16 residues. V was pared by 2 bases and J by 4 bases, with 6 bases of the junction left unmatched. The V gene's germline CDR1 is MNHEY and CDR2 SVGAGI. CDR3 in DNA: TGTGCCAGCAGTTACGCGGGGACAGGGACAGGAAACACCATATATTTT. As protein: CASSYAGTGTGNTIYF.

This chain's CDR3 is CASSSQTTNEKLFF. CDR3 bases: TGTGCCAGCAGCTCACAGACAACTAATGAAAAACTGTTTTTT. The chain has TRBV7-9 and TRBJ1-4; D is undetermined. From germline, CDR1 is SEHNR and CDR2 FQNEAQ (reference sequence). The CDR3 runs to 14 residues. V lost 4 bases, J lost 0 bases, and 6 bases lay in between.